This TCR beta chain was identified in a study of Ad26.COV2.S vaccination and SARS-CoV-2 variants. Treatment indicated: around 19 received Ad26.COV2.S at low or high dose, single or two shots; 5 received placebo; per-sample allocation not given. Specimens were obtained on day 63 following the first vaccine or placebo injection. This table comes from immunoSEQ multiplex PCR, and its TCRdb copy is limited to in-frame clones, with some not included. Here the sample spans 350,000 to 450,000 clones, about 90% being singletons. The V gene's germline CDR1 is SGHTA and CDR2 FQGNSA. The length of the CDR3 is 12 residues. Trimming cost V 5 bases and J 0 bases, with 3 bases left between them.

This specimen was peripheral blood, taken in a trial of Ad26.COV2.S vaccine versus placebo. The TCR sequence derives from a person aged 18 to 59 who received the Ad26.COV2.S COVID-19 vaccine or a placebo. This chain uses TRBV7-2 with TRBJ2-3, with no clear D. This CDR3 is CASSPSTDTQYF. The DNA of the CDR3 is TGTGCCAGCAGCCCCAGCACAGATACGCAGTATTTT. Variable domain in full (rest from reference TRBV7-2 and TRBJ2-3): GAGVSQSPSNKVTEKGKDVELRCDPISGHTALYWYRQSLGQGLEFLIYFQGNSAPDKSGLPSDRFSAERTGGSVSTLTIQRTQQEDSAVYLCASSPSTDTQYFGPGTRLTVL.